Following are 26 T cell receptor beta chains from one sample sequenced in a study of OX40 agonist ivuxolimab in advanced cancers. Assay: immunoSEQ multiplex PCR; the TCRdb copy retains only in-frame clones and omits some. The sample holds under 85,000 clones, 88% seen once. The sample here was CD4+ or CD8+ T cells sorted from blood, taken in a trial of the OX40 agonist ivuxolimab. The receptors come from an adult with an advanced solid tumor such as melanoma, head and neck, liver or kidney cancer.

This chain joins TRBV7-8 and TRBJ1-5; D may be TRBD1 (6 bases). Germline V gene sequence: CDR1 SGHVS, CDR2 FQNEAQ. V was shortened by 4 bases and J by 3 bases, with 10 bases between the two germline ends. The CDR3 has 14 amino acids. The chain's CDR3 is CASSSGQFNQPQHF. In DNA, the CDR3 is TGTGCCAGCAGCTCGGGACAATTCAATCAGCCCCAGCATTTT.

Concerning this clone: No conserved phenylalanine or tryptophan ends this CDR3, so it is likely a read error. V gene TRBV6-6 combines with J gene TRBJ1-6, with TRBD1 matching over 8 bases. The CDR3 totals 16 residues. The junction had 6 bases not matched to a gene; V was cut back by 2 bases and J by 6 bases. Germline V gives CDR1 MNHNY, CDR2 SVGAGI (reference sequence). CDR3 nucleotides: TGTGCCAGCAGTTACGCGGCAGGGGGCGGTAATTCACCCCTCCACCTT. It translates to CASSYAAGGGNSPLHL.

This chain joins TRBV5-1 and TRBJ2-1; D not certain. The CDR3 consists of 15 residues. From germline, CDR1 is SGHRS and CDR2 YFSETQ. V was clipped by 4 bases and J by 6 bases, with 17 bases between them. The CDR3 loop reads CASSPTWSPGNEQFF. As DNA, the CDR3 is TGCGCCAGCAGCCCCACCTGGTCCCCGGGCAATGAGCAGTTCTTC.

The genes are TRBV19 and TRBJ1-2; perhaps TRBD1 as D (5 bases). Germline lookup yields CDR1 LNHDA and CDR2 SQIVND (reference sequence). CDR3 size: 14 residues. The germline V and J ends were trimmed by 6 bases and 3 bases, with 14 bases remaining between them. The CDR3 loop is CASRPGTLDYGYTF. Here the CDR3 DNA reads TGTGCCAGTAGACCCGGGACTCTGGACTATGGCTACACCTTC. Full variable domain (remainder filled in from reference TRBV19 and TRBJ1-2): DGGITQSPKYLFRKEGQNVTLSCEQNLNHDAMYWYRQDPGQGLRLIYYSQIVNDFQKGDIAEGYSVSREKKESFPLTVTSAQKNPTAFYLCASRPGTLDYGYTFGSGTRLTVV.

The genes are TRBV2 and TRBJ2-4; TRBD1 agrees at 7 bases. Germline V lookup: CDR1 SNHLY, CDR2 FYNNEI. V shed 0 bases and J 0 bases; nucleotides not matched to a gene: 8. This CDR3 has 18 amino acids. CDR3 amino acids: CASSEARDRHLAKNIQYF. DNA for the CDR3: TGTGCCAGCAGTGAAGCTAGGGACAGACACTTAGCCAAAAACATTCAGTACTTC.

The rearrangement joins TRBV9 to TRBJ1-2, with D perhaps TRBD1 (5 bases). The CDR3 length is 16 residues. Germline lookup yields CDR1 SGDLS and CDR2 YYNGEE. Trimming cost V 0 bases and J 6 bases, with 18 bases left between them. DNA for the CDR3: TGTGCCAGCAGCGTAGCTCTTGATAGCTTGGGGGATGGCTACACCTTC. The encoded protein is CASSVALDSLGDGYTF.

The chain carries TRBV15 and TRBJ2-2, with TRBD2 identical over 7 bases. CDR3 size: 14 residues. Trimming at V came to 3 bases and at J to 5 bases, leaving 3 bases not matched to a gene. Germline V gene sequence: CDR1 LNHNV, CDR2 YYDKDF (reference sequence). CDR3 loop: CATSSAAGTGELFF. In DNA, the CDR3 is TGTGCCACCAGCAGTGCAGCGGGGACCGGGGAGCTGTTTTTT. The full variable domain, with the rest looked up from reference TRBV15 and TRBJ2-2, is DAMVIQNPRYQVTQFGKPVTLSCSQTLNHNVMYWYQQKSSQAPKLLFHYYDKDFNNEADTPDNFQSRRPNTSFCFLDIRSPGLGDTAMYLCATSSAAGTGELFFGEGSRLTVL.

Only one count was recorded for this clone. The chain employs TRBV30 and TRBJ1-1; D is unclear. The CDR3 covers 14 residues. V was shortened by 4 bases and J by 1 base, with 13 bases between the two germline ends. Germline assignment: CDR1 GTSNPN and CDR2 SVGIG (reference sequence). CDR3 region: CAWTTIRPNTEAFF. CDR3 nucleotides: TGTGCCTGGACCACAATCCGGCCGAACACTGAAGCTTTCTTT.

Only one count was recorded for this clone. V gene TRBV29-1 combines with J gene TRBJ1-1; no reliable D call. V was clipped by 5 bases and J by 0 bases, with 10 bases between them. CDR1 is SQVTM, CDR2 ANQGSEA, per germline. CDR3 size: 13 residues. CDR3 DNA: TGCAGCGTTAGGATAAATATGAACACTGAAGCTTTCTTT. Its translation: CSVRINMNTEAFF.

The genes are TRBV29-1 and TRBJ2-5; D ambiguous. This CDR3 region has 12 residues. Germline-derived CDR1 and CDR2 are SQVTM and ANQGSEA. Trimming shortened V by 3 bases and J by 4 bases, and 9 bases separated the two germline ends. The DNA of the CDR3 is TGCAGCGTTGATTCTGACCTAGAGACCCAGTACTTC. Amino acid sequence: CSVDSDLETQYF.

V usage is TRBV18 and J usage is TRBJ1-1; D remains unclear. This CDR3 has 14 residues. V shed 3 bases and J shed 7 bases, with 15 bases lying between them. Germline CDR1 is KGHSH and CDR2 is LQKENI. CDR3 sequence: CASSPSWTIFEAFF. The DNA for the CDR3 is TGTGCCAGCTCACCTTCATGGACTATCTTTGAAGCTTTCTTT.

This chain connects TRBV5-4 to TRBJ2-3; TRBD2 aligns across 11 bases. Per the germline V gene, CDR1 is SGHNT and CDR2 is YYREEE (reference sequence). V lost 3 bases to trimming and J lost 4 bases; unmatched junction nucleotides: 7. The CDR3 loop spans 16 amino acids. The CDR3 DNA sequence: TGTGCCAGCAGCTCCGACCTTAGCGGGGGGGCAGATACGCAGTATTTT. Amino acid sequence: CASSSDLSGGADTQYF.

The chain uses TRBV5-4 and TRBJ1-1; D uncertain. The CDR3 covers 14 residues. CDR1 is SGHNT, CDR2 YYREEE, per germline (reference sequence). V was pared by 0 bases and J by 4 bases, with 10 bases between. Here the CDR3 DNA reads TGTGCCAGCAGCTTGGGAAGACTGCTCACTGAAGCTTTCTTT. The encoded protein is CASSLGRLLTEAFF. The variable domain in full, with the rest retrieved from reference TRBV5-4 and TRBJ1-1, is ETGVTQSPTHLIKTRGQQVTLRCSSQSGHNTVSWYQQALGQGPQFIFQYYREEENGRGNFPPRFSGLQFPNYSSELNVNALELDDSALYLCASSLGRLLTEAFFGQGTRLTVV.

The J gene is TRBJ1-5, the V gene TRBV2; the D is unclear. Trimming left V 3 bases short and J 4 bases short, with 13 bases between. The CDR3 contains 15 residues. Germline V gene sequence: CDR1 SNHLY, CDR2 FYNNEI. CDR3 bases: TGTGCCAGCAGTGACGACCGAGGCAGAAATCAGCCCCAGCATTTT. Its translation is CASSDDRGRNQPQHF.

This rearrangement joins TRBV10-1 to TRBJ2-7, with D hard to call. V lost 3 bases and J lost 4, with 25 bases in between. The CDR3 totals 18 residues. CDR1 and CDR2 (germline): WNHNN, SYGVQD (reference sequence). In nucleotides, the CDR3 is TGCGCCAGCAGTGATGGCCCAGAGAAGAGCCCACAAGGGTACGAGCAGTACTTC. Translating it yields CASSDGPEKSPQGYEQYF.

This chain joins TRBV5-6 and TRBJ2-5; D is undetermined. Between the trimmed V and J ends, which lost 1 base and 0 bases, there was a span of 1 base. CDR1 SGHDT and CDR2 YYEEEE come from the germline V gene. This CDR3 is 12 amino acids long. In nucleotides, the CDR3 is TGTGCCAGCAGCTTGTACCAAGAGACCCAGTACTTC. Its translation is CASSLYQETQYF.

The CDR3 protein is CASSYSIAGTAFF. Written as DNA, the CDR3 is TGTGCCAGCAGTTACTCAATCGCAGGGACAGCTTTCTTT. This sequence joins TRBV6-6 and TRBJ1-1, with D perhaps TRBD1 (5 bases). CDR3 size: 13 residues. V was pared by 0 bases and J by 10 bases, with 12 bases between. Germline CDR1 reads MNHNY; CDR2 reads SVGAGI (reference sequence).

CDR3: CASSRTDREGEKLFF. CDR3 coding DNA: TGTGCCAGCAGCCGCACGGACAGGGAAGGTGAAAAACTGTTTTTT. The chain links TRBV5-4 to TRBJ1-4, with 8 bases aligning to TRBD1. Looked up from germline, CDR1 is SGHNT and CDR2 is YYREEE (reference sequence). V lost 4 bases, J lost 7 bases, and 9 bases stayed unmatched. CDR3 length: 15 residues.

The rearrangement joins TRBV7-6 to TRBJ2-5, with no clear D. Germline V gene data show CDR1 as SGHVS and CDR2 as FNYEAQ. This CDR3 has 12 amino acids. The V end was cut by 1 base, the J end by 5 bases, with 5 bases between. The CDR3 DNA reads TGTGCCAGCAGCTTAGATCGGGAGACCCAGTACTTC. This translates into CASSLDRETQYF.

V usage is TRBV7-2 and J usage is TRBJ2-7; D is uncertain. This CDR3 has 14 residues. The germline V gene encodes CDR1 SGHTA and CDR2 FQGNSA. V gave up 3 bases and J gave up 1 base, with 10 bases separating them. The CDR3 spells CASSFSLGSYEQYF. The CDR3 bases are TGTGCCAGCAGCTTCAGTTTGGGTTCCTACGAGCAGTACTTC.

V is TRBV7-9 and J is TRBJ2-7, with 10 bases lining up with TRBD1. The J segment lost 3 bases and the V segment lost 4 bases, leaving 15 bases of the junction unmatched. The CDR3 is 18 amino acids. Germline V gene lookup returns CDR1 SEHNR and CDR2 FQNEAQ (reference sequence). CDR3 DNA: TGTGCCAGCAGCTCAGGGACCTTGTGGGACAGGGGATACTACGAGCAGTACTTC. Translation gives CASSSGTLWDRGYYEQYF.

The chain links TRBV29-1 to TRBJ2-7; D may be TRBD2 (7 bases). CDR3 size: 14 residues. Germline loops: CDR1 SQVTM, CDR2 ANQGSEA. Deletions cut 4 bases from V and 2 bases from J, with 15 bases between. In nucleotides, the CDR3 is TGCAGCGTTGTGATGGGGGGGCTTACCTACGAGCAGTACTTC. Residues: CSVVMGGLTYEQYF.

The rearrangement uses TRBV5-1 and TRBJ2-7, with D unclear. Trimming shortened V by 0 bases and J by 4 bases, and 11 bases separated the two germline ends. The CDR3 length is 14 residues. CDR1 SGHRS and CDR2 YFSETQ come from the germline V gene. CDR3 sequence reads: CASSLGPGPYEQYF. Written as DNA, the CDR3 is TGCGCCAGCAGCTTGGGCCCGGGTCCGTACGAGCAGTACTTC. Drawing the rest from reference TRBV5-1 and TRBJ2-7, the complete variable domain is KAGVTQTPRYLIKTRGQQVTLSCSPISGHRSVSWYQQTPGQGLQFLFEYFSETQRNKGNFPGRFSGRQFSNSRSEMNVSTLELGDSALYLCASSLGPGPYEQYFGPGTRLTVT.

The rearrangement uses TRBV7-8 and TRBJ1-2; D is uncertain. Trimming removed 3 bases from V and 7 bases from J, with 15 bases in between. Germline values: CDR1 SGHVS, CDR2 FQNEAQ. This CDR3 has 14 residues. The CDR3 loop reads CASSFRVEASGYTF. The CDR3 nucleotides are TGTGCCAGCAGCTTCCGGGTTGAAGCCTCTGGCTACACCTTC. Based on the CDR3 plus reference TRBV7-8 and TRBJ1-2, the full variable domain is GAGVSQSPRYKVAKRGQDVALRCDPISGHVSLFWYQQALGQGPEFLTYFQNEAQLDKSGLPSDRFFAERPEGSVSTLKIQRTQQEDSAVYLCASSFRVEASGYTFGSGTRLTVV.

The V and J genes are TRBV5-6 and TRBJ1-5; D is perhaps TRBD1 (6 bases). The CDR3 totals 15 residues. Germline CDR1 SGHDT, CDR2 YYEEEE. Trimming took 3 bases from V and 1 from J, leaving 11 bases between them. This CDR3 is CASSSGASSNQPQHF. CDR3 DNA: TGTGCCAGCAGCTCAGGGGCTTCGAGCAATCAGCCCCAGCATTTT.

J is TRBJ1-1 and V is TRBV7-2; D not resolved. The germline V gene encodes CDR1 SGHTA and CDR2 FQGNSA. Trimming took 2 bases from V and 5 from J, leaving 9 bases between them. The CDR3 contains 13 residues. The CDR3 is CASSLTQRTEAFF. CDR3 in DNA: TGTGCCAGCAGCTTAACCCAAAGAACTGAAGCTTTCTTT.